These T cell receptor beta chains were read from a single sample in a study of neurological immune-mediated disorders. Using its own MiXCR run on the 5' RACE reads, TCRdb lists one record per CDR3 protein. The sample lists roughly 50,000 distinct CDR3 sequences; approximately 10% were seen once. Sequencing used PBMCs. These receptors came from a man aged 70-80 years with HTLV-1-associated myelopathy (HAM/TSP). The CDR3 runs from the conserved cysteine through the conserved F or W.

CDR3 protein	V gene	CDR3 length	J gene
CSAGREAYEQYF	TRBV20-1	12	TRBJ2-7
CASSPSGANVLTF	TRBV7-9	13	TRBJ2-6
CASSQEGGLGETQYF	TRBV4-3	15	TRBJ2-5
CSAVDSLHTDTQYF	TRBV20-1	14	TRBJ2-3
CSARDNDAQIYNEQFF	TRBV20-1	16	TRBJ2-1
CASSSVRVGEQFF	TRBV11-2	13	TRBJ2-1
CASNYQRGASYEQYF	TRBV5-1	15	TRBJ2-7
CASSLEGTGSGYTF	TRBV5-1	14	TRBJ1-2
CASSSLLSTGELFF	TRBV11-1	14	TRBJ2-2
CASSAGTDRNEQYF	TRBV5-1	14	TRBJ2-7
CASSPGTGGVGGYTF	TRBV5-1	15	TRBJ1-2
CASSTNRGGETQYF	TRBV12-3/TRBV12-4	14	TRBJ2-5
CASSRETGSGTGELFF	TRBV5-6	16	TRBJ2-2
CASSFPPAREQYF	TRBV7-2	13	TRBJ2-7
CSAKDGFYEQYF	TRBV20-1	12	TRBJ2-7
CAISGDPPGLAGVPEDEQYF	TRBV10-3	20	TRBJ2-7
CASSPLGQRGPNGYTF	TRBV3-1	16	TRBJ1-2
CSARGDRVITGELFF	TRBV20-1	15	TRBJ2-2
CASSARDGGEKLFF	TRBV28	14	TRBJ1-4
CSATPGQNTEAFF	TRBV20-1	13	TRBJ1-1
CASSFNVREQYF	TRBV7-8	12	TRBJ2-7
CASSYRGPDEQYF	TRBV6-5	13	TRBJ2-7
CASRWDLGQMDTIYF	TRBV6-6	15	TRBJ1-3
CSGGGSNQPQHF	TRBV20-1	12	TRBJ1-5
CASSSMSGSGSGEQFF	TRBV5-1	16	TRBJ2-1
CASSYSTSGANVLTF	TRBV6-2/TRBV6-3	15	TRBJ2-6
CASSPARVGEQFF	TRBV7-6	13	TRBJ2-1
CSVLSEDEQFF	TRBV20-1	11	TRBJ2-1
CASSFRREGRLETQYF	TRBV5-6	16	TRBJ2-5
CASSFSLAGGGYEQYF	TRBV28	16	TRBJ2-7
CASKLAGESAYEQYF	TRBV6-5	15	TRBJ2-7
CASSLTGSGEKLFF	TRBV7-2	14	TRBJ1-4
CSAVGARSRQPQHF	TRBV20-1	14	TRBJ1-5
CASSQARAGEQFF	TRBV3-1	13	TRBJ2-1
CASSSLSGDTDTQYF	TRBV7-3	15	TRBJ2-3
CASSSHSTGAGELFF	TRBV28	15	TRBJ2-2
CASSLTGLAGVDTGELFF	TRBV5-1	18	TRBJ2-2
CASSLSGNQPQHF	TRBV12-3/TRBV12-4	13	TRBJ1-5
CASNREGSGDTQYF	TRBV14	14	TRBJ2-3
CATSSGRAGKNIQYF	TRBV24-1	15	TRBJ2-4
CASSYSRGRDTQYF	TRBV6-2/TRBV6-3	14	TRBJ2-3
CSAPDRESKQFF	TRBV20-1	12	TRBJ2-1
CSVGASGKETQYF	TRBV29-1	13	TRBJ2-5
CASSLQGSRTGELFF	TRBV7-2	15	TRBJ2-2